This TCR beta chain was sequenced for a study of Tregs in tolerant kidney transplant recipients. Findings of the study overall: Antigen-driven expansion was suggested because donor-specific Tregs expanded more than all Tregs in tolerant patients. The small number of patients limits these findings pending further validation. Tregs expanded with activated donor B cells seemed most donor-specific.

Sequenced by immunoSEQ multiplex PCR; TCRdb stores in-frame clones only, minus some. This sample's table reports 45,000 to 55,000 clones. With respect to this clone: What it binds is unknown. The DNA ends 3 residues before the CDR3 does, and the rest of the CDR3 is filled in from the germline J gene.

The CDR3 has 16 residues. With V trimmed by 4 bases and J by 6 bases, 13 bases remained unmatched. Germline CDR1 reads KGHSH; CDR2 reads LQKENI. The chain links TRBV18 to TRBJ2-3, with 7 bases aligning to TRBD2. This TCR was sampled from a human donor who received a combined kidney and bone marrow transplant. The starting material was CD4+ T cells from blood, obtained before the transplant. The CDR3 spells CASSRFAGDQPDTQYF. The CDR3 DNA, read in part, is TGTGCCAGCTCACGGTTTGCGGGAGATCAACCGGATACG. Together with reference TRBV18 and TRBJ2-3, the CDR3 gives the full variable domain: NAGVMQNPRHLVRRRGQEARLRCSPMKGHSHVYWYRQLPEEGLKFMVYLQKENIIDESGMPKERFSAEFPKEGPSILRIQQVVRGDSAAYFCASSRFAGDQPDTQYFGPGTRLTVL.